The T cell receptor (beta chain) under discussion was sequenced for a study of T cells in localized non-small cell lung cancer. General observations from the study: Adjacent uninvolved lung had the highest clonality, suggesting focused antigen responses. The appearance of a median approximately 57 of the top 100 tumor clones was seen in adjacent lung. Investigators sequenced only a single tumor region, leaving heterogeneity possible.

This CDR3 spans 13 amino acids. Deletions cut 6 bases from V and 1 base from J, with 9 bases between. The table lists this clone with a few counts. What it recognizes is unknown. TCRdb's copy holds only in-frame clones and misses some; the assay was immunoSEQ multiplex PCR. The table lists over a thousand clones, roughly 19% of them singletons. J is TRBJ1-1 and V is TRBV7-1, with D maybe TRBD1 (5 bases). TRBV7-1 qualifies as an ORF whose function is uncertain. This TCR was sampled from a woman aged 40 to 75 with stage I lung adenocarcinoma. The specimen was lung tumor tissue, collected before any cancer treatment. Here the CDR3 DNA reads TGTGCCAGCAGTCGTACAGGGAACACTGAAGCTTTCTTT. Encoded protein: CASSRTGNTEAFF.